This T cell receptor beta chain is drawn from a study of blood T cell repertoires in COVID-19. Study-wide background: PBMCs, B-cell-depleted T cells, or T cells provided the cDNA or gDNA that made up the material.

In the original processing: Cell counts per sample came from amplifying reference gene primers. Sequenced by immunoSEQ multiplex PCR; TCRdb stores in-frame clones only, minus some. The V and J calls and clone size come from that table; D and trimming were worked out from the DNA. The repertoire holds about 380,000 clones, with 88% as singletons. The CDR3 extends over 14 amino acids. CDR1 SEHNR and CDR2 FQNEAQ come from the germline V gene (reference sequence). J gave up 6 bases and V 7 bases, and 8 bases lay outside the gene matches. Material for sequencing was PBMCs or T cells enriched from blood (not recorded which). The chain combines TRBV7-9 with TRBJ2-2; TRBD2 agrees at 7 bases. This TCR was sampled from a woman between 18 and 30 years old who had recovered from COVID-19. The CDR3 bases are TGTGCCAGCAAGATGGGAGGGCAAGCCGGGGAGCTGTTTTTT. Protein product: CASKMGGQAGELFF.